The TCR beta chain described here comes from a study of response to subunit inactivated influenza vaccine. Overall study findings and caveats: The authors suggested that few new T cells are recruited per seasonal influenza vaccination.

This clonotype was picked up one time. Antigen unknown. In TCRdb, the RT-PCR reads were re-called with MiXCR into one record per CDR3 protein. The table includes 450,000 to 550,000 distinct CDR3 sequences, roughly 23% detected once. The germline V gene has CDR1 MNHNS and CDR2 SASEGT. This CDR3 spans 14 amino acids. V gave up 6 bases and J gave up 2 bases, with 13 bases separating them. This chain joins TRBV6-1 and TRBJ2-5; unclear D gene. The material was CD4+ T cells sorted from PBMCs, obtained roughly 5 days after vaccination. The clonotype originates from a man aged 50-59 years who received an inactivated influenza vaccine. CDR3 region: CASRDFRSQETQYF. The DNA of the CDR3 is TGTGCCAGCAGGGATTTCCGGTCTCAAGAGACCCAGTACTTC.